The rows below give T cell receptor beta chains drawn from one sample of a study of blood T cell repertoires in COVID-19. Libraries were prepared by immunoSEQ multiplex PCR; TCRdb keeps only in-frame clonotypes and omits some of them. This table has fewer than 700,000 clones, roughly nine tenths appearing once. Specimen: peripheral blood. The receptors stem from a woman in her fifties or sixties with COVID-19, enrolled during active disease. The CDR3 runs from the conserved cysteine through the conserved F or W. A D gene is named only where the DNA matches it firmly. The size entry is marked missing in some rows and otherwise reads once, few, many or a size class.

abundance	d_gene	v_gene	j_gene	CDR3aa	CDR3nt
-	-	TRBV25-1	TRBJ1-6	CATPGGSYNSPLHF	TGTGCCACCCCCGGGGGCTCCTATAATTCACCCCTCCACTTT
-	-	TRBV24-1	TRBJ1-2	CATSETGYNYGYTF	TGTGCCACCAGTGAAACAGGGTATAACTATGGCTACACCTTC
-	TRBD1	TRBV6-2/TRBV6-3	TRBJ2-7	CASSYSIGQGIYYEQYF	TGTGCCAGCAGTTACTCGATAGGACAGGGGATTTATTACGAGCAGTACTTC
-	-	TRBV19	TRBJ1-2	CASIPWQMNNYGYTF	TGTGCCAGTATCCCCTGGCAGATGAATAACTATGGCTACACCTTC
-	TRBD1	TRBV5-1	TRBJ1-1	CASTSGTVNTEAFF	TGCGCCAGCACCTCCGGGACAGTGAACACTGAAGCTTTCTTT
-	TRBD1	TRBV9	TRBJ2-3	CASSTRDRGGLGNTQYF	TGTGCCAGCAGCACCCGGGACAGGGGAGGTTTGGGGAATACGCAGTATTTT
-	-	TRBV15	TRBJ1-5	CATSSLKNQPQHF	TGTGCCACCAGCTCCTTAAAAAATCAGCCCCAGCATTTT
-	-	TRBV7-9	TRBJ2-7	CASSSPDITYEQYF	TGTGCCAGCAGCTCCCCGGACATAACCTACGAGCAGTACTTC
few	-	TRBV5-1	TRBJ1-2	CASSLGRPDYGYTF	TGCGCCAGCAGCTTGGGGAGGCCTGACTATGGCTACACCTTC
-	-	TRBV4-1	TRBJ1-1	CASSQDPSGEAFF	TGCGCCAGCAGCCAAGATCCCTCCGGTGAAGCTTTCTTT
once	-	TRBV30	TRBJ1-2	CACIVTGGYGYTF	TGTGCCTGCATAGTTACAGGCGGCTATGGCTACACCTTC
-	TRBD1	TRBV3-1/TRBV3-2	TRBJ1-2	CASSPGGQVRSYGYTF	TGTGCCAGCAGCCCGGGGGGACAGGTCCGGAGCTATGGCTACACCTTC
-	TRBD1	TRBV28	TRBJ1-2	CASSLDRGPIF	TGTGCCAGCAGTCTTGACAGGGGGCCCATCTTC
-	-	TRBV2	TRBJ2-7	CASNLGQLYEQYF	TGTGCCAGCAATTTAGGACAGCTCTACGAGCAGTACTTC
-	-	TRBV5-5	TRBJ1-2	CASTPFVANYGYTF	TGTGCCAGCACCCCCTTCGTAGCTAACTATGGCTACACCTTC
-	-	TRBV28	TRBJ1-5	CASSTPGDGQPQHF	TGTGCCAGCAGTACCCCAGGGGACGGGCAGCCCCAGCATTTT
few	-	TRBV4-2	TRBJ1-1	CASTKQENTEAFF	TGTGCCAGCACCAAACAGGAAAACACTGAAGCTTTCTTT
-	-	TRBV4-1	TRBJ2-7	CASSPTLGAGEQYF	TGCGCCAGCAGCCCGACCCTAGGGGCGGGAGAGCAGTACTTC
-	-	TRBV9	TRBJ2-3	CASSVAEGLFTDTQYF	TGTGCCAGCAGCGTAGCTGAGGGATTATTCACAGATACGCAGTATTTT
few	-	TRBV2	TRBJ1-6	CASGSTTNSPLHF	TGTGCCAGCGGGAGTACTACGAATTCACCCCTCCACTTT
-	-	TRBV5-4	TRBJ1-1	CASSLDLLMNTEAFF	TGTGCCAGCAGCTTGGACCTATTGATGAACACTGAAGCTTTCTTT
-	TRBD1	TRBV30	TRBJ1-6	CAGSTGNNSPLHF	TGTGCCGGGTCGACAGGGAATAATTCACCCCTCCACTTT
-	TRBD2	TRBV25-1	TRBJ2-5	CASGGTSGGNRGETQYF	TGTGCCAGCGGAGGGACTAGCGGGGGGAATAGAGGGGAGACCCAGTACTTC
-	-	TRBV9	TRBJ2-1	CASSAQSAGDEQFF	TGTGCCAGCAGCGCTCAATCGGCGGGCGATGAGCAGTTCTTC
-	-	TRBV6-5	TRBJ2-5	CASTEVSWQETQYF	TGTGCCAGCACCGAGGTCAGTTGGCAAGAGACCCAGTACTTC